The 5 T cell receptor beta chains given below trace back to one sample, sequenced in a study of regulatory T cells in long-lasting Graves disease. The time point denotes: newly diagnosed GD, antithyroid drugs for less than 3 months. The TCR library was prepared using RNA isolated from PBMCs. To make TCR beta libraries, researchers used iRepertoire HTBI primers and Arm-PCR of CDR3 regions. TCRdb used MiXCR to reprocess the multiplex PCR reads, holding one entry per CDR3 protein. The sample yields 450,000 to 600,000 distinct CDR3 sequences, 13% seen once. This sample also belongs to another study, concerning T cells in Graves' hyperthyroidism and ophthalmopathy.

The material was peripheral blood mononuclear cells (PBMCs), obtained at new diagnosis, from a patient treated with antithyroid drugs. The receptors derive from a man between 25 and 39 years old with Graves disease.

There are many counts of this clonotype. The chain uses TRBV13 and TRBJ1-1; weak D call: TRBD1 (5 bases). Between the trimmed V and J ends, which lost 2 bases and 1 base, there was a span of 11 bases. The CDR3 loop spans 15 amino acids. The germline V gene encodes CDR1 PRHDT and CDR2 FYEKMQ (reference sequence). CDR3 loop: CASSLLQGRNTEAFF. The CDR3 region has the DNA TGTGCCAGCAGCTTACTCCAGGGCAGGAACACTGAAGCTTTCTTT.

Many counts were recorded for this clonotype. The rearrangement links TRBV10-3 to TRBJ1-2; a possible D gene is TRBD1 (5 bases). The CDR3 spans 13 residues. Looked up from germline, CDR1 is ENHRY and CDR2 is SYGVKD. The germline V and J ends were trimmed by 6 bases and 6 bases, with 14 bases remaining between them. The CDR3 DNA is TGTGCCATCAGATTTGGAGGGGAACATGGCTACACCTTC. It is translated as CAIRFGGEHGYTF.

To note about this clonotype: A clone one base away is much larger, so this may be a read error. The chain couples TRBV29-1 to TRBJ2-7, with D possibly matching TRBD1 (5 bases). This CDR3 has 13 amino acids. Germline CDR1 is SQVTM and CDR2 is ANQGSEA. With 5 bases removed from V and 2 bases from J, the gap between germline ends came to 13 bases. CDR3 protein: CSVRQYFPYEQYF. The CDR3 coding sequence is TGCAGCGTTCGACAGTATTTTCCCTACGAGCAGTACTTC.

This clonotype was seen at least ten times. This chain connects TRBV20-1 to TRBJ2-4; a possible D gene is TRBD1 (6 bases). The CDR3 extends over 11 amino acids. Germline lookup yields CDR1 DFQATT and CDR2 SNEGSKA (reference sequence). V dropped 5 bases and J dropped 6 bases, with 8 bases sitting between them. CDR3 amino acids: CSAQQGNIQYF. DNA of the CDR3: TGCAGTGCTCAACAGGGAAACATTCAGTACTTC.

This clonotype was observed many times. V usage is TRBV11-2 and J usage is TRBJ1-1; TRBD1 matches 10 bases. This CDR3 contains 17 residues. Trimming at V came to 3 bases and at J to 5 bases, leaving 12 bases not matched to a gene. Germline CDR1 reads SGHAT; CDR2 reads FQNNGV. The chain's CDR3 is CASSFRTGGGSGTEAFF. In nucleotides, the CDR3 is TGTGCCAGCAGCTTTAGGACAGGGGGTGGAAGTGGGACTGAAGCTTTCTTT.